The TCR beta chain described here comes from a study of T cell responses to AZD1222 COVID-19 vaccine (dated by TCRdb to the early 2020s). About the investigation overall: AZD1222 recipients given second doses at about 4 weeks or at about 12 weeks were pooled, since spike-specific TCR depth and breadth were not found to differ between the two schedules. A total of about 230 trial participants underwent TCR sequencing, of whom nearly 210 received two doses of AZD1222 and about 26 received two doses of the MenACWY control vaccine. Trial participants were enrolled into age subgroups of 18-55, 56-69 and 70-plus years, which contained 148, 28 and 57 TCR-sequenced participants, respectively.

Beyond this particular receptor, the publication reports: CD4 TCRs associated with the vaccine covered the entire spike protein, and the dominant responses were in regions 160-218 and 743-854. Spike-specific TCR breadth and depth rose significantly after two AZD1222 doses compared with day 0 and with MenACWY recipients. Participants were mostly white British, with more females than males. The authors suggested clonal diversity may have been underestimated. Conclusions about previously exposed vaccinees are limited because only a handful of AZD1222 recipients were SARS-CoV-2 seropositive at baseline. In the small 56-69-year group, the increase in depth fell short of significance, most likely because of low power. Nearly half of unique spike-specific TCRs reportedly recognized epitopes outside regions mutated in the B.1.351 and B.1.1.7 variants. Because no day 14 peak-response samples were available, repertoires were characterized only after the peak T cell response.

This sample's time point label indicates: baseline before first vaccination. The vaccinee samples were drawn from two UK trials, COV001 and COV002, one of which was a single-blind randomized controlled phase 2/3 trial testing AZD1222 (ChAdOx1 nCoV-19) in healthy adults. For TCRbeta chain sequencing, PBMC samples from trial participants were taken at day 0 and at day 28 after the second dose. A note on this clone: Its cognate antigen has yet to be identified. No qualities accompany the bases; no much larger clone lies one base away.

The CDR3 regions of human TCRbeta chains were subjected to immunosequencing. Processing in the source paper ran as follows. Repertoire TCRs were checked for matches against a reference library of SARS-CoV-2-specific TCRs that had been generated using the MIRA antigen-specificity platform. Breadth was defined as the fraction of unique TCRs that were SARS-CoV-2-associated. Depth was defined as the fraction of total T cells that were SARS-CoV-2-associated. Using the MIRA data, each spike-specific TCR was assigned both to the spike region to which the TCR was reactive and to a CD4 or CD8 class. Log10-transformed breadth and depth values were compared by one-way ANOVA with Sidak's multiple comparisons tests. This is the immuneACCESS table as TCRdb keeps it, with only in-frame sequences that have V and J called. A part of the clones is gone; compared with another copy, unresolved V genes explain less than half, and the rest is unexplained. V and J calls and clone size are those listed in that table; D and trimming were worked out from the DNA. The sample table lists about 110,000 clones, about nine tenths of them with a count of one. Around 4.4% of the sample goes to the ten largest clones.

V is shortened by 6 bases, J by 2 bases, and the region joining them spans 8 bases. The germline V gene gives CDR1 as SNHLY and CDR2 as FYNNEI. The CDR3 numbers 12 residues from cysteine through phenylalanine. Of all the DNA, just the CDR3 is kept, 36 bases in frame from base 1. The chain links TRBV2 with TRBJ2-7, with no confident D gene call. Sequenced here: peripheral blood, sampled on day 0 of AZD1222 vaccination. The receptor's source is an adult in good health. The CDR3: CASRLTTYEQYF. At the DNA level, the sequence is TGTGCCAGCAGACTGACCACCTACGAGCAGTACTTC.